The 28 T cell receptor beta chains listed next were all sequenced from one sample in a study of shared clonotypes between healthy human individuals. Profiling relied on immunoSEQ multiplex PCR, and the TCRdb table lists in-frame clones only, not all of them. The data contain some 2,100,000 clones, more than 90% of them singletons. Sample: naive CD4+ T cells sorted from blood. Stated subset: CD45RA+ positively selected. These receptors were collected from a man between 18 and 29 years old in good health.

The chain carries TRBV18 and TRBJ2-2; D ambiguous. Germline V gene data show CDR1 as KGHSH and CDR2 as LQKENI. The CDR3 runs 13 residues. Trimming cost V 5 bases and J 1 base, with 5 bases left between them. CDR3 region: CASSSRNTGELFF. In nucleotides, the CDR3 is TGTGCCAGCTCATCTCGGAACACCGGGGAGCTGTTTTTT.

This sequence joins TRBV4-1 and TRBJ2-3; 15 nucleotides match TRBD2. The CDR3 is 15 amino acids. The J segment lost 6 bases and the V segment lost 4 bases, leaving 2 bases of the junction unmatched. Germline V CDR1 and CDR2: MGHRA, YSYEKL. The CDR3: CASSRTSGGEDTQYF. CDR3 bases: TGCGCCAGCAGCCGGACTAGCGGGGGGGAGGATACGCAGTATTTT.

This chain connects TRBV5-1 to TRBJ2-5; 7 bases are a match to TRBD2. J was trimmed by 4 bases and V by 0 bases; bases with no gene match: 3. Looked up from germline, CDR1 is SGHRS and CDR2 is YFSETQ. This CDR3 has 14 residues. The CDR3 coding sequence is TGCGCCAGCAGCTTGGGGGACTACTTAGAGACCCAGTACTTC. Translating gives CASSLGDYLETQYF.

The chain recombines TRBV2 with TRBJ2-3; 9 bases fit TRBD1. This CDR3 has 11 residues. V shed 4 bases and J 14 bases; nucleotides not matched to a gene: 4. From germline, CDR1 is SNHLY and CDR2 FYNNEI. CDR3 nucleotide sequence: TGTGCCAGCAGTGCTACAGGGGGCATGTATTTT. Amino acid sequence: CASSATGGMYF. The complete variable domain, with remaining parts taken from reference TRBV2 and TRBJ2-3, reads EPEVTQTPSHQVTQMGQEVILRCVPISNHLYFYWYRQILGQKVEFLVSFYNNEISEKSEIFDDQFSVERPDGSNFTLKIRSTKLEDSAMYFCASSATGGMYFGPGTRLTVL.

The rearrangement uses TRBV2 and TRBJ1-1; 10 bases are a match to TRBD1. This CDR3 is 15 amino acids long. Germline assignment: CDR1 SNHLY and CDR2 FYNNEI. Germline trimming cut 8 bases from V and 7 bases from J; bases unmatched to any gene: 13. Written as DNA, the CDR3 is TGTGCCAGCCGGACAGGGGGTATGAACACTGGTGAAGCTTTCTTT. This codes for CASRTGGMNTGEAFF.

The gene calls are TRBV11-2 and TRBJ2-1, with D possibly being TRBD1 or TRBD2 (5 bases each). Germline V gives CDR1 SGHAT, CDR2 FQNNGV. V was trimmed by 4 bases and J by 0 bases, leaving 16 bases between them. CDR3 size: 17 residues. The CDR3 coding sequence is TGTGCCAGCAGCTCGACTTGGGGACCCAGCTCCTACAATGAGCAGTTCTTC. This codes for CASSSTWGPSSYNEQFF.

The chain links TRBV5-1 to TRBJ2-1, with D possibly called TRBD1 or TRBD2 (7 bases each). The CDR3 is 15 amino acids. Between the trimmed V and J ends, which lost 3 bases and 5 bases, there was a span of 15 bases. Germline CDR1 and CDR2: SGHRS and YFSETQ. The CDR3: CASSWGGGPNNEQFF. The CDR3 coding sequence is TGCGCCAGCAGCTGGGGAGGGGGCCCAAACAATGAGCAGTTCTTC.

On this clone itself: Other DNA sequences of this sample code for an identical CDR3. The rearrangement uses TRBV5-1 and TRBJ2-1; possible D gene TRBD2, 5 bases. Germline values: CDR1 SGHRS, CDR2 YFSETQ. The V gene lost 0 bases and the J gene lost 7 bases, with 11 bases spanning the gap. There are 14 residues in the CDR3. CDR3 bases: TGCGCCAGCAGCTTGGGAGACTATAGGAATGAGCAGTTCTTC. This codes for CASSLGDYRNEQFF. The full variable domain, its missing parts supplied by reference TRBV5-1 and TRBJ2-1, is KAGVTQTPRYLIKTRGQQVTLSCSPISGHRSVSWYQQTPGQGLQFLFEYFSETQRNKGNFPGRFSGRQFSNSRSEMNVSTLELGDSALYLCASSLGDYRNEQFFGPGTRLTVL.

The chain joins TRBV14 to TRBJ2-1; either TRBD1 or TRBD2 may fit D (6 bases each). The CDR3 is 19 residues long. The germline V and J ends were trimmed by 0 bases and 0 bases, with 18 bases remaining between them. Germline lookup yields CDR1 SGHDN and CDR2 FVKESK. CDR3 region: CASSQEWQGTPSSYNEQFF. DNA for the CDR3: TGTGCCAGCAGCCAAGAGTGGCAGGGGACTCCTAGCTCCTACAATGAGCAGTTCTTC.

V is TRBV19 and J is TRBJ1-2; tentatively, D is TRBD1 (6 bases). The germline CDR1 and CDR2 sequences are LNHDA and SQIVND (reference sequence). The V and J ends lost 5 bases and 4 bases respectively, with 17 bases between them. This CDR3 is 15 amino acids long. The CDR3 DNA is TGTGCCAGTAGTTTCAACAGACAGGAACTCTATGGCTACACCTTC. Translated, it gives CASSFNRQELYGYTF.

The CDR3 DNA reads as TGTGCCTGGAGGGGGGATGGGACTCTCTATGGCTACACCTTC. This codes for CAWRGDGTLYGYTF. The chain has TRBV30 and TRBJ1-2, with a weak D call TRBD1 (5 bases). Between the trimmed V and J ends, which lost 3 bases and 4 bases, there was a span of 15 bases. From germline, CDR1 is GTSNPN and CDR2 SVGIG (reference sequence). This CDR3 comprises 14 residues.

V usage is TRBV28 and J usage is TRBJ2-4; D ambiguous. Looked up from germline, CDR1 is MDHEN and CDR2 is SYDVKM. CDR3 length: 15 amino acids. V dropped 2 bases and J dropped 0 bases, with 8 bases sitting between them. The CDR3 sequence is CASSLMALAKNIQYF. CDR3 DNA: TGTGCCAGCAGTTTAATGGCTCTAGCCAAAAACATTCAGTACTTC.

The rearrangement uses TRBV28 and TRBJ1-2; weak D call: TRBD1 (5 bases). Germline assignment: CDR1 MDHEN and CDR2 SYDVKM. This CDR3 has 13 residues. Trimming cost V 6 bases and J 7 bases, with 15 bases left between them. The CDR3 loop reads CASSPPGSAGYTF. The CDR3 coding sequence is TGTGCCAGCAGCCCGCCAGGGAGTGCTGGCTACACCTTC.

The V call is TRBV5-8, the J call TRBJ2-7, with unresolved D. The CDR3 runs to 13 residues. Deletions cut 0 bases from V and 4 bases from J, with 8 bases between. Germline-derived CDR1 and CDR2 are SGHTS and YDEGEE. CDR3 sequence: CASSLGLRYEQYF. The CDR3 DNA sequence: TGTGCCAGCAGCTTGGGATTAAGGTACGAGCAGTACTTC.

In DNA, the CDR3 is TGTGCCAGTAGTCTTCCGGCTCAGGGGAATTCACCCCTCCACTTT. Translated: CASSLPAQGNSPLHF. The V gene is TRBV19, the J gene TRBJ1-6; D might be TRBD1 (6 bases). The CDR3 covers 15 residues. Trimming stripped 5 bases from V and 7 bases from J, with 15 bases between. Looked up from germline, CDR1 is LNHDA and CDR2 is SQIVND (reference sequence). Based on the CDR3 plus reference TRBV19 and TRBJ1-6, the full variable domain is DGGITQSPKYLFRKEGQNVTLSCEQNLNHDAMYWYRQDPGQGLRLIYYSQIVNDFQKGDIAEGYSVSREKKESFPLTVTSAQKNPTAFYLCASSLPAQGNSPLHFGNGTRLTVT.

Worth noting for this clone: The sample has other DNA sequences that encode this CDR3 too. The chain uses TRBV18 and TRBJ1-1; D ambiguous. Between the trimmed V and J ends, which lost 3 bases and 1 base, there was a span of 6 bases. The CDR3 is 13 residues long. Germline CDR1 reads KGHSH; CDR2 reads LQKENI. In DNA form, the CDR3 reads TGTGCCAGCTCACCGCCTCAGAACACTGAAGCTTTCTTT. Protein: CASSPPQNTEAFF.

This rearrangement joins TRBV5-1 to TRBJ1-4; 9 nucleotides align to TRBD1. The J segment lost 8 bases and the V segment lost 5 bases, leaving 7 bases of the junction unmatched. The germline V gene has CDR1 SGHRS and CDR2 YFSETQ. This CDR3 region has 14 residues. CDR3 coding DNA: TGCGCCAGCAGTGAACAGGGGGCGGGCGAAAAACTGTTTTTT. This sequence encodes CASSEQGAGEKLFF.

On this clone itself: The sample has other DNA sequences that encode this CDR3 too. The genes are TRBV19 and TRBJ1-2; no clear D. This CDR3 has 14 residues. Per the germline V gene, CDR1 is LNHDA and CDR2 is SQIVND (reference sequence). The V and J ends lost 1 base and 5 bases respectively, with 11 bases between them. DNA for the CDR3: TGTGCCAGTAGTATAGGCACGGGTCTTTATGGCTACACCTTC. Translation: CASSIGTGLYGYTF.

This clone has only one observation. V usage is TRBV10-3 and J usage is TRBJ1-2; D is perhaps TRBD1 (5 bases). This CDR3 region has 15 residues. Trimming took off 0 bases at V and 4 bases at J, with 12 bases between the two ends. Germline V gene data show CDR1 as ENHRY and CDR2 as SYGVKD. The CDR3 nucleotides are TGTGCCATCAGTGAGTCGATGGGACTGAGCTATGGCTACACCTTC. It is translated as CAISESMGLSYGYTF.

This chain's CDR3 is CASRRAGGDNSPLHF. The CDR3 DNA reads as TGTGCCAGCAGACGGGCGGGGGGCGATAATTCACCCCTCCACTTT. V usage is TRBV6-5 and J usage is TRBJ1-6; D perhaps matches TRBD1 (6 bases). The CDR3 totals 15 residues. CDR1 is MNHEY and CDR2 is SVGAGI in the germline V gene. The V end was cut by 6 bases, the J end by 5 bases, with 14 bases between.

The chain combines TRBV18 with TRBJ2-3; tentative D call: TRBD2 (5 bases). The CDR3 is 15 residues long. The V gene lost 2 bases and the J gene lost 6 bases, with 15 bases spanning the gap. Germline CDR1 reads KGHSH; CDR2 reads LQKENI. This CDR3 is CASSPSIGKRDTQYF. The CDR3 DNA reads TGTGCCAGCTCACCATCGATCGGGAAGCGTGATACGCAGTATTTT.

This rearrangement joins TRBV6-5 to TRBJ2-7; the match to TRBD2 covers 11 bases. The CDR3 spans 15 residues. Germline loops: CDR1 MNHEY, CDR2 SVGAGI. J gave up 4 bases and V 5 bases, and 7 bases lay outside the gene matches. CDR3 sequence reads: CASSTSGRIGYEQYF. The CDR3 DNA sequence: TGTGCCAGCAGTACTAGCGGGAGAATAGGGTACGAGCAGTACTTC.

The CDR3 here is CAWDRGRGTEAFF. CDR3 nucleotide sequence: TGTGCCTGGGACAGGGGGCGAGGCACTGAAGCTTTCTTT. The chain has TRBV30 and TRBJ1-1, with 10 bases lining up with TRBD1. The V segment lost 5 bases and the J segment 4 bases; nucleotides outside the gene matches: 4. The CDR3 has 13 amino acids. CDR1 GTSNPN and CDR2 SVGIG come from the germline V gene (reference sequence).

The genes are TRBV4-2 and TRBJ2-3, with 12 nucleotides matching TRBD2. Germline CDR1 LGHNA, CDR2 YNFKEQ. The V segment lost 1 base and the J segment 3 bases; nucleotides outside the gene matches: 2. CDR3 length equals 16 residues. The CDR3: CASSQGLAGVTDTQYF. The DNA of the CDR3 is TGTGCCAGCAGCCAAGGACTAGCGGGGGTTACAGATACGCAGTATTTT.

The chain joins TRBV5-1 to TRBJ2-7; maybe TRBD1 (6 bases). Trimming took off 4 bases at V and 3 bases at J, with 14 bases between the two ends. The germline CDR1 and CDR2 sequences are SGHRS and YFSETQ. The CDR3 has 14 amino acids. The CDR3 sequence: CASSPRDIDYEQYF. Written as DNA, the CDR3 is TGCGCCAGCAGCCCCCGGGACATAGACTACGAGCAGTACTTC. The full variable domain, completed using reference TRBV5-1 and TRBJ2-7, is KAGVTQTPRYLIKTRGQQVTLSCSPISGHRSVSWYQQTPGQGLQFLFEYFSETQRNKGNFPGRFSGRQFSNSRSEMNVSTLELGDSALYLCASSPRDIDYEQYFGPGTRLTVT.

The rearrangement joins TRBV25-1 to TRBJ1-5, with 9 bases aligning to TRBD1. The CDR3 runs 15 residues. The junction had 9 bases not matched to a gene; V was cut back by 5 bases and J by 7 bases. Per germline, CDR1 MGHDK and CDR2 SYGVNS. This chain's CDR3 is CASSSGTGFEQPQHF. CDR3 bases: TGTGCCAGCAGTTCCGGGACAGGGTTTGAACAGCCCCAGCATTTT.

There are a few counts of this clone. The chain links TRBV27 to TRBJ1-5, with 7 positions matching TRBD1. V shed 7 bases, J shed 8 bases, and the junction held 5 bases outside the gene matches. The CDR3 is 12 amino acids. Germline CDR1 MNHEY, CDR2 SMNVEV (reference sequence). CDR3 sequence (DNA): TGTGCCAGCAAGGGGGCCACTGAGCCCCAGCATTTT. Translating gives CASKGATEPQHF.

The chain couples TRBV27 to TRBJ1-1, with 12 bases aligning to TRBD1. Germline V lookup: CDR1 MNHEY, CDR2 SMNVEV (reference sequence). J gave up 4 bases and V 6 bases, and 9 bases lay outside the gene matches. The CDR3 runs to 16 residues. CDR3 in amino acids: CASRIGTGGAGTEAFF. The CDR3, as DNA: TGTGCCAGCAGGATCGGGACAGGGGGCGCCGGCACTGAAGCTTTCTTT.